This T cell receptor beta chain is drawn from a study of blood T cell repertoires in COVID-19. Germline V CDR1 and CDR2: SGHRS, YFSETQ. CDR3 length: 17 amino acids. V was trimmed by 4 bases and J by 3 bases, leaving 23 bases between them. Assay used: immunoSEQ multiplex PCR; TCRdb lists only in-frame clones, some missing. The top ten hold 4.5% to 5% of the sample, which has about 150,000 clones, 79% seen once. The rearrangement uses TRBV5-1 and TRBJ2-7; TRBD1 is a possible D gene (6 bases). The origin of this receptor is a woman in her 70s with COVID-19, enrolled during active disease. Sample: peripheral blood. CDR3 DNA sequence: TGCGCCAGCAGCGCCGCCTTCAGGACAGAGAATTACTACGAGCAGTACTTC. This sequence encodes CASSAAFRTENYYEQYF.